This note documents a single TCR beta chain sequence. What it recognizes is unknown. These data are taken from a study of CD8 T cells in ankylosing spondylitis. TCRdb processed the 5' RACE reads anew with MiXCR; each CDR3 protein has one entry. Seen here are 130,000 or so distinct CDR3 sequences, about a sixth observed once, and the top ten hold approximately 30%. Overall study findings and caveats: Matched ankylosing spondylitis synovial fluid reportedly contained a significantly enriched population of disease-linked clones. The study identified a TCR beta motif of roughly eight highly homologous variants that appeared characteristic of ankylosing spondylitis blood.

The CDR3 consists of 15 residues. Germline trimming cut 4 bases from V and 6 bases from J; bases unmatched to any gene: 4. CDR1 LGHDT and CDR2 YNNKEL come from the germline V gene (reference sequence). The sequenced material came from blood, either unsorted or a sorted T cell fraction (not recorded which). The clonotype originates from a male donor with ankylosing spondylitis. V usage is TRBV3-1 and J usage is TRBJ2-1; 12 bases match TRBD2. CDR3 sequence (DNA): TGTGCCAGCAGCCCCCTAGCGGGAGGGGGCAATGAGCAGTTCTTC. Translated, it gives CASSPLAGGGNEQFF.